This TCR beta chain was retrieved from a study of radiotherapy plus CTLA-4 blockade in lung cancer. General study findings and limits: Response, reportedly, was best predicted by interferon-beta along with early blood T cell clone dynamics. Radiotherapy plus ipilimumab was followed by expansion in blood of tumor-derived TCR clones.

A note on this clone: Its antigen is unidentified.

CDR3 length equals 16 residues. J gave up 6 bases and V 0 bases, and 7 bases lay outside the gene matches. The V gene's germline CDR1 is LNHNV and CDR2 YYDKDF (reference sequence). In chemo-refractory metastatic non-small-cell lung cancer, patients got ipilimumab CTLA-4 blockade together with focal radiation. Assay used: immunoSEQ multiplex PCR; TCRdb lists only in-frame clones, some missing. The data show 65,000 to 90,000 clones, around 87% seen once. This TCR came from a human donor with non-small cell lung cancer that progressed on radiotherapy plus ipilimumab. The V and J genes are TRBV15 and TRBJ2-3, with TRBD2 matching 9 bases. The starting material was peripheral blood, obtained from a patient treated with radiotherapy plus ipilimumab. The CDR3 DNA reads TGTGCCACCAGCAGAGAGGCGGGAGGGTCGGTTGATACGCAGTATTTT. Protein: CATSREAGGSVDTQYF.